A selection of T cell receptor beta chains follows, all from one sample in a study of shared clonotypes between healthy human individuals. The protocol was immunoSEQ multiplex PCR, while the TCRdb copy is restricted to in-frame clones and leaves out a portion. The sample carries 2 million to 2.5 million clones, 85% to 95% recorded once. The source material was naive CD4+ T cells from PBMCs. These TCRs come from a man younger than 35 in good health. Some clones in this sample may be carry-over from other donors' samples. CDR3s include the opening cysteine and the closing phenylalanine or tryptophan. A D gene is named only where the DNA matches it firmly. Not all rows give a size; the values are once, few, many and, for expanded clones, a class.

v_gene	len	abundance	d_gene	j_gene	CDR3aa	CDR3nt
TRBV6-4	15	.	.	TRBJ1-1	CASTQGPRGDTEAFF	TGTGCCAGCACCCAGGGACCCCGCGGGGACACTGAAGCTTTCTTT
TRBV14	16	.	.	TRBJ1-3	CASSTRTASSGNTIYF	TGTGCCAGCAGCACCCGGACAGCGAGCTCTGGAAACACCATATATTTT
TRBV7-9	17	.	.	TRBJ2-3	CASSLGTRWGREDTQYF	TGTGCCAGCAGCTTAGGGACGAGGTGGGGCAGAGAAGATACGCAGTATTTT
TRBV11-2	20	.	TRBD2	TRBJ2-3	CASSLDHRFVAGDDGDTQYF	TGTGCCAGCAGCTTAGATCACCGCTTTGTTGCGGGAGATGATGGAGATACGCAGTATTTT
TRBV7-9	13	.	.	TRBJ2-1	CASSPRDYNEQFF	TGTGCCAGCAGCCCCCGGGACTACAATGAGCAGTTCTTC
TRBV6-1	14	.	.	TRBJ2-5	CASSDRTGSETQYF	TGTGCCAGCAGTGATAGAACAGGGTCGGAGACCCAGTACTTC
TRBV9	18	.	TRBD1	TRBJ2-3	CASSTRTGPLSSTDTQYF	TGTGCCAGCAGCACCCGGACAGGGCCTCTTTCTAGCACAGATACGCAGTATTTT
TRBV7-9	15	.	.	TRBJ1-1	CASSRLGFRDTEAFF	TGTGCCAGCAGCCGCTTAGGATTTAGGGACACTGAAGCTTTCTTT
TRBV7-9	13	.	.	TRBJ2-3	CASSLSGPDTQYF	TGTGCCAGCAGCCTTAGCGGACCAGATACGCAGTATTTT
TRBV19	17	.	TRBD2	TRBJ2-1	CASSMGSLAGNYNEQFF	TGTGCCAGTAGTATGGGGTCCCTAGCGGGAAACTACAATGAGCAGTTCTTC
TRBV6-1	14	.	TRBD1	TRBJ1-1	CASSATGGYTEAFF	TGTGCCAGCAGCGCCACAGGGGGATACACTGAAGCTTTCTTT
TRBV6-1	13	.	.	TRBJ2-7	CASVAVLTYEQYF	TGTGCCAGCGTCGCAGTACTGACCTACGAGCAGTACTTC
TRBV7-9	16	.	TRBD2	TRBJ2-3	CASSLGLAGTTDTQYF	TGTGCCAGCAGCCTGGGACTAGCGGGAACGACAGATACGCAGTATTTT
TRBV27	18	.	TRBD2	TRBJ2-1	CASSFSGLAGGSYNEQFF	TGTGCCAGCAGTTTTTCCGGACTAGCGGGAGGGTCCTACAATGAGCAGTTCTTC
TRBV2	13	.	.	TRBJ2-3	CASSTQGTDTQYF	TGTGCCAGCAGCACACAGGGTACAGATACGCAGTATTTT
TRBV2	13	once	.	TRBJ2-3	CASKGSGTDTQYF	TGTGCCAGCAAGGGCTCGGGCACAGATACGCAGTATTTT
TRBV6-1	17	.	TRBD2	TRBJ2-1	CASSERTSGHTYNEQFF	TGTGCCAGCAGTGAAAGGACTAGCGGGCATACCTACAATGAGCAGTTCTTC
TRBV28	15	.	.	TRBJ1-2	CASSFVGGSSYGYTF	TGTGCCAGCAGTTTCGTGGGGGGCAGTAGCTATGGCTACACCTTC
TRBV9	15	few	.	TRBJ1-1	CASRPGGFGNTEAFF	TGTGCCAGCCGGCCAGGCGGATTCGGGAACACTGAAGCTTTCTTT
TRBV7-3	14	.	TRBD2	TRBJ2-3	CASSLGLAGDTQYF	TGTGCCAGCAGCCTGGGACTAGCTGGCGATACGCAGTATTTT
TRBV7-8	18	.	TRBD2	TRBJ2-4	CASSMRTSQNPAKNIQYF	TGTGCCAGCAGCATGCGGACTAGCCAGAATCCAGCCAAAAACATTCAGTACTTC
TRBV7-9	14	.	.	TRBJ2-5	CASSLEGRRGTQYF	TGTGCCAGCAGCTTAGAAGGGAGAAGGGGGACCCAGTACTTC
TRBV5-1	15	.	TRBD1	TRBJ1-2	CASSRTGPANYGYTF	TGCGCCAGCAGCCGGACAGGTCCAGCTAACTATGGCTACACCTTC
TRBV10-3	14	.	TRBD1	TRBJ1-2	CAISDSGTAYGYTF	TGTGCCATCAGTGACTCCGGGACAGCCTATGGCTACACCTTC
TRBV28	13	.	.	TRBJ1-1	CASRRTVNTEAFF	TGTGCCAGCAGGAGGACGGTGAACACTGAAGCTTTCTTT
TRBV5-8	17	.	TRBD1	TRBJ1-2	CASSLAGGVGVNYGYTF	TGTGCCAGCAGCTTGGCAGGGGGCGTTGGAGTTAACTATGGCTACACCTTC
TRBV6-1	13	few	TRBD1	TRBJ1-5	CASSWTGSPPQHF	TGTGCCAGCAGTTGGACAGGTAGTCCGCCCCAGCATTTT
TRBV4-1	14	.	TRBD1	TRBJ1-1	CASSQPQGTPRAFF	TGCGCCAGCAGCCAACCACAGGGGACCCCGCGAGCTTTCTTT
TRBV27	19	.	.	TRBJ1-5	CASNPLRGFEMKSNQPQHF	TGTGCCAGCAACCCTTTACGGGGTTTTGAGATGAAGAGCAATCAGCCCCAGCATTTT
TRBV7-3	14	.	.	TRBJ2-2	CASSLLSGAGELFF	TGTGCCAGCAGCCTCCTTTCGGGGGCCGGGGAGCTGTTTTTT
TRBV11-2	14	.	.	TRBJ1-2	CASSLEGQSLQVTF	TGTGCCAGCAGCTTAGAGGGGCAGTCCCTCCAGGTGACCTTC
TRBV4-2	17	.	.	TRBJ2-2	CASSQAPGGSNTGELFF	TGTGCCAGCAGCCAAGCTCCCGGGGGATCGAACACCGGGGAGCTGTTTTTT
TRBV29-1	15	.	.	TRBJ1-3	CSVDITGTSGNTIYF	TGCAGCGTTGACATAACAGGAACTTCTGGAAACACCATATATTTT
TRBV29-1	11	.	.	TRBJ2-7	CSADLPHGQYF	TGCAGCGCTGACCTGCCCCATGGGCAGTACTTC
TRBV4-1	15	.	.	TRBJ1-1	CASSDPTWANTEAFF	TGCGCCAGCAGCGACCCAACATGGGCGAACACTGAAGCTTTCTTT
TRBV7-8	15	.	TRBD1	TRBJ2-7	CASSFKQGPSYEQYF	TGTGCCAGCAGCTTTAAACAGGGGCCCTCCTACGAGCAGTACTTC
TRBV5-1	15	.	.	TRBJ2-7	CASSLVLAGSYEQYF	TGCGCCAGCAGCTTGGTTCTAGCAGGTAGCTACGAGCAGTACTTC
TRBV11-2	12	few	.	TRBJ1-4	CASSFSSGKLFF	TGTGCCAGCAGCTTTTCCTCTGGAAAACTGTTTTTT
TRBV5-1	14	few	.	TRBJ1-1	CASKTGPVPTEAFF	TGCGCCAGCAAGACCGGGCCTGTCCCCACTGAAGCTTTCTTT
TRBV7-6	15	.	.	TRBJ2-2	CASSLGRPDTGELFF	TGTGCCAGCAGCTTGGGGCGGCCAGACACCGGGGAGCTGTTTTTT
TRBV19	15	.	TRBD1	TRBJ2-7	CASSTPGQGFYEQYF	TGTGCCAGTAGTACGCCGGGACAGGGCTTCTACGAGCAGTACTTC
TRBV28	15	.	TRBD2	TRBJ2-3	CASSHKLALTDTQYF	TGTGCCAGCAGTCACAAACTAGCGCTCACAGATACGCAGTATTTT
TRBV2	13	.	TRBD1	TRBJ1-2	CASSPGQGYGYTF	TGTGCCAGCAGTCCAGGACAGGGCTATGGCTACACCTTC
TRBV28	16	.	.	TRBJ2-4	CASRSGQRIAKNIQYF	TGTGCCAGCAGGTCAGGACAGCGGATAGCCAAAAACATTCAGTACTTC
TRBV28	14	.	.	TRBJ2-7	CASSLGGITYEQYF	TGTGCCAGCAGTCTAGGAGGGATCACCTACGAGCAGTACTTC
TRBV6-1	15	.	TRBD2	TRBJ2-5	CASRVLAAGSETQYF	TGTGCCAGCAGGGTACTAGCGGCCGGGTCGGAGACCCAGTACTTC
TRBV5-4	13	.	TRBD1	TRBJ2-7	CASSAPRGPEQYF	TGTGCCAGCAGCGCACCGAGGGGGCCCGAGCAGTACTTC
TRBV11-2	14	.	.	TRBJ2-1	CASSIRTGYNEQFF	TGTGCCAGCAGCATTCGAACAGGGTACAATGAGCAGTTCTTC
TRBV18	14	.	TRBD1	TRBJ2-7	CASSLGQDIYEQYF	TGTGCCAGCTCACTGGGACAGGATATCTACGAGCAGTACTTC
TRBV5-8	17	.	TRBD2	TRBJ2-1	CASSAARWAGAGNEQFF	TGTGCCAGCAGCGCTGCCAGGTGGGCCGGAGCGGGAAATGAGCAGTTCTTC
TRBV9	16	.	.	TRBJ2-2	CASSVHSAVNTGELFF	TGTGCCAGCAGCGTACATTCCGCTGTTAACACCGGGGAGCTGTTTTTT
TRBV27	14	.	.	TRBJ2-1	CASGHQRSHNEQFF	TGTGCCAGCGGCCACCAGCGTAGTCATAATGAGCAGTTCTTC
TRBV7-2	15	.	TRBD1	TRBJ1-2	CASSSGGRTNYGYTF	TGTGCCAGCAGCTCAGGGGGAAGAACTAACTATGGCTACACCTTC
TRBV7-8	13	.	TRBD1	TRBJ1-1	CASRFQGDTEAFF	TGTGCCAGCAGATTTCAGGGGGACACTGAAGCTTTCTTT
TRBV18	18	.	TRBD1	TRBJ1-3	CASSPQDRVFIPTNTIYF	TGTGCCAGCTCACCCCAGGACAGGGTCTTTATACCGACAAACACCATATATTTT
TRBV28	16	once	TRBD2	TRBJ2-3	CASSPSSGSQLDTQYF	TGTGCCAGCAGTCCCTCTAGCGGGAGTCAGTTAGATACGCAGTATTTT
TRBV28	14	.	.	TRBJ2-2	CASSLSANTGELFF	TGTGCCAGCAGTTTATCAGCGAACACCGGGGAGCTGTTTTTT
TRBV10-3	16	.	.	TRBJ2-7	CAISIRTQTMAYEQYF	TGTGCCATCAGTATAAGGACGCAGACGATGGCCTACGAGCAGTACTTC
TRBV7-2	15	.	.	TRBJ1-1	CASSLDVRARAEAFF	TGTGCCAGCAGCTTAGATGTCAGGGCGAGAGCTGAAGCTTTCTTT